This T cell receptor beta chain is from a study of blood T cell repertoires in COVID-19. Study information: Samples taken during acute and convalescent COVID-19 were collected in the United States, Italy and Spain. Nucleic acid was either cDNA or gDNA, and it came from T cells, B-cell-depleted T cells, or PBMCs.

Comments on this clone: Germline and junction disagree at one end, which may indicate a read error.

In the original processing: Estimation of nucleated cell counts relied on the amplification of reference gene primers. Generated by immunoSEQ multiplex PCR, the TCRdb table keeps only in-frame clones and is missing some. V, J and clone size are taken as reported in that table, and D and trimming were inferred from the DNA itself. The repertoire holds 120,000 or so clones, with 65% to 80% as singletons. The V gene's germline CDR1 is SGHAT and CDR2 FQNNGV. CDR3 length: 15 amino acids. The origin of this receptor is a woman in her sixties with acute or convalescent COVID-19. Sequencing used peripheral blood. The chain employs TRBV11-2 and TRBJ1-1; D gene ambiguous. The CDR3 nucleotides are TGTGCCAGCAGCTTAAAGTCAACGGGGAACCCTGAAGCTTTCTTT. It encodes CASSLKSTGNPEAFF.